Each of the 22 T cell receptor beta chains below was sequenced from the same sample in a study of T cells in Graves' hyperthyroidism and ophthalmopathy. Amplified TCR beta CDR3 regions came from RNA transcripts. HTBI primers were the set used in a first-round RT-PCR of the TCR CDR3. MiXCR, run by TCRdb on the multiplex PCR reads, gives a single entry per CDR3 protein. The sample consists of some 600,000 distinct CDR3 sequences, roughly 46% of them appearing once. The sample consisted of peripheral blood or thyroid tissue (not recorded which). These TCRs come from a woman aged 18-29 years with Graves' hyperthyroidism.

This clonotype was recorded a few times. The V and J genes are TRBV7-9 and TRBJ1-1; D is ambiguous. CDR3 size: 14 residues. Germline-derived CDR1 and CDR2 are SEHNR and FQNEAQ (reference sequence). Trimming left V 4 bases short and J 4 bases short, with 13 bases between. CDR3 region: CASSYTDYLTEAFF. CDR3 coding DNA: TGTGCCAGCAGCTACACAGATTACCTCACTGAAGCTTTCTTT.

The V gene is TRBV9, the J gene TRBJ2-5, with 9 bases aligning to TRBD1. Trimming removed 3 bases from V and 5 bases from J; junction bases left unmatched: 5. This CDR3 is 14 amino acids long. Germline CDR1 is SGDLS and CDR2 is YYNGEE. CDR3 residues: CASSGRTGVETQYF. CDR3 nucleotide sequence: TGTGCCAGCAGCGGGAGGACAGGGGTGGAGACCCAGTACTTC.

The V and J genes are TRBV7-2 and TRBJ2-7; the match to TRBD2 covers 15 bases. This CDR3 is built from 17 residues. Germline CDR1 reads SGHTA; CDR2 reads FQGNSA. The junction had 5 bases not matched to a gene; V was cut back by 5 bases and J by 0 bases. The DNA for the CDR3 is TGTGCCAGCAGCCCCGGGACTAGCGGGGGGAGCTCCTACGAGCAGTACTTC. This gives the protein CASSPGTSGGSSYEQYF.

Only a few counts were recorded for this clonotype. The rearrangement links TRBV7-9 to TRBJ2-5, with D possibly being TRBD2 (5 bases). The germline gives CDR1 SEHNR, CDR2 FQNEAQ (reference sequence). The CDR3 runs to 16 residues. V lost 5 bases and J 2 bases, leaving 18 bases between the germline ends. The CDR3 DNA reads TGTGCCAGCAGCGTCCGAGGCGGGCCGGGACAAGAGACCCAGTACTTC. Amino acid sequence: CASSVRGGPGQETQYF.

This chain joins TRBV24-1 and TRBJ1-5; D remains unclear. Germline CDR1 and CDR2: KGHDR and SFDVKD. Between the trimmed V and J ends, which lost 0 bases and 5 bases, there was a span of 10 bases. The CDR3 has 15 residues. The chain's CDR3 is CATSDLAGRYQPQHF. The DNA for the CDR3 is TGTGCCACCAGTGATTTGGCAGGCCGGTATCAGCCCCAGCATTTT.

The genes are TRBV10-3 and TRBJ1-4; TRBD1 matches at 7 bases. Germline CDR1 reads ENHRY; CDR2 reads SYGVKD. The ends lost 3 bases at V and 1 base at J; junction bases unmatched: 5. This CDR3 contains 16 residues. The CDR3 loop reads CAISDARQGTNEKLFF. In DNA, the CDR3 is TGTGCCATCAGTGACGCAAGACAGGGAACTAATGAAAAACTGTTTTTT.

This chain links TRBV9 with TRBJ1-5; tentatively, D is TRBD1 (5 bases). V shed 7 bases and J shed 1 base, with 15 bases lying between them. CDR3 size: 15 residues. The germline V gene encodes CDR1 SGDLS and CDR2 YYNGEE. The DNA of the CDR3 is TGTGCCAGCTCACCACAGACAGAAAGCAATCAGCCCCAGCATTTT. This gives the protein CASSPQTESNQPQHF.

This chain uses TRBV7-9 with TRBJ1-5, with D tentatively TRBD1 (6 bases). The V gene lost 8 bases and the J gene lost 7 bases, with 9 bases spanning the gap. Per the germline V gene, CDR1 is SEHNR and CDR2 is FQNEAQ (reference sequence). The CDR3 length is 11 residues. The DNA of the CDR3 is TGTGCCAGCGAGGGGGGGCAGCCCCAGCATTTT. Translating gives CASEGGQPQHF.

This clonotype was counted a few times. In DNA form, the CDR3 reads TGTGCCAGCAGGGGGCGGCAAGAGACCCAGTACTTC. Encoded protein: CASRGRQETQYF. The chain is built from TRBV25-1 and TRBJ2-5, with a weak D call TRBD1 (5 bases). The CDR3 is 12 residues long. Germline CDR1 MGHDK, CDR2 SYGVNS. V was cut by 6 bases and J by 2 bases, with 7 bases left in between.

The chain is built from TRBV7-9 and TRBJ1-4; 7 nucleotides align to TRBD1. V lost 4 bases to trimming and J lost 6 bases; unmatched junction nucleotides: 5. The germline V gene has CDR1 SEHNR and CDR2 FQNEAQ (reference sequence). The CDR3 loop spans 14 amino acids. CDR3 sequence: CASSYRDRDEKLFF. DNA for the CDR3: TGTGCCAGCAGCTACCGGGACAGAGATGAAAAACTGTTTTTT.

This clonotype was picked up many times. The chain carries TRBV2 and TRBJ1-4, with TRBD1 matching 8 bases. Germline CDR1 and CDR2: SNHLY and FYNNEI. V gave up 3 bases and J gave up 8 bases; unmatched junction bases: 5. The CDR3 consists of 14 residues. The CDR3 nucleotides read TGTGCCAGCAGTGAGGACAGGGTGAGCGAAAAACTGTTTTTT. Protein sequence: CASSEDRVSEKLFF.

V usage is TRBV2 and J usage is TRBJ1-4; no reliable D call. This CDR3 region has 15 residues. V was cut by 1 base and J by 4 bases, with 10 bases left in between. Germline V gene lookup returns CDR1 SNHLY and CDR2 FYNNEI. CDR3 sequence reads: CASSEVGSFNEKLFF. CDR3 nucleotides: TGTGCCAGCAGTGAAGTGGGCAGTTTTAATGAAAAACTGTTTTTT.

This chain uses TRBV7-8 with TRBJ2-3; 8 positions agree with TRBD2. Trimming removed 6 bases from V and 0 bases from J; junction bases left unmatched: 5. Germline CDR1 SGHVS, CDR2 FQNEAQ. This CDR3 has 15 residues. CDR3 DNA sequence: TGTGCCAGCAGAGCGGGAGCTACTAGCACAGATACGCAGTATTTT. This translates into CASRAGATSTDTQYF. The variable domain in full, completed from reference TRBV7-8 and TRBJ2-3, reads GAGVSQSPRYKVAKRGQDVALRCDPISGHVSLFWYQQALGQGPEFLTYFQNEAQLDKSGLPSDRFFAERPEGSVSTLKIQRTQQEDSAVYLCASRAGATSTDTQYFGPGTRLTVL.

This clonotype was detected only a few times. The chain recombines TRBV7-2 with TRBJ1-5; D is unclear. The germline V gene encodes CDR1 SGHTA and CDR2 FQGNSA. Trimming left V 9 bases short and J 0 bases short, with 24 bases between. The CDR3 contains 18 residues. CDR3 nucleotide sequence: TGTGCCAGTACAACGACCGCGACCCTCCTGTATAGCAATCAGCCCCAGCATTTT. It is translated as CASTTTATLLYSNQPQHF.

This chain uses TRBV12-5 with TRBJ2-7, with D unresolved. Germline CDR1 reads LGHNT; CDR2 reads FRNRAP. The CDR3 has 12 residues. With 5 bases removed from V and 6 bases from J, the gap between germline ends came to 11 bases. This chain's CDR3 is CASGPLRGEQYF. The CDR3 DNA reads TGTGCTAGTGGTCCTCTCCGAGGCGAGCAGTACTTC.

Turning to this clonotype: At one end the junction does not follow the germline gene, possibly because of a read error. This chain uses TRBV7-9 with TRBJ2-7, with D possibly being TRBD1 or TRBD2 (7 bases each). This CDR3 is 15 amino acids long. Germline loops: CDR1 SEHNR, CDR2 FQNEAQ (reference sequence). CDR3 amino acids: CASSQVDREGHEQYF. For the CDR3, the DNA is TGCGCCAGCAGCCAAGTTGACAGGGAGGGACACGAGCAGTACTTC.

The gene calls are TRBV10-3 and TRBJ2-7; D perhaps matches TRBD1 (6 bases). Trimming took 1 base from V and 5 from J, leaving 12 bases between them. The CDR3 runs to 14 residues. CDR1 is ENHRY, CDR2 SYGVKD, per germline. The CDR3 loop reads CAISEWSGVHEQYF. In DNA form, the CDR3 reads TGTGCCATCAGTGAGTGGTCAGGGGTCCACGAGCAGTACTTC.

This sequence joins TRBV11-2 and TRBJ2-7; 7 bases line up with TRBD1. Germline-derived CDR1 and CDR2 are SGHAT and FQNNGV. J lost 7 bases, V lost 5 bases, and 8 bases had no gene match. The CDR3 is 13 residues long. As DNA, the CDR3 is TGTGCCAGCAGCAGAGACAGGGCCCAGGAGCAGTACTTC. As protein: CASSRDRAQEQYF.

This chain links TRBV19 with TRBJ2-2; TRBD2 aligns across 10 bases. Germline V CDR1 and CDR2: LNHDA, SQIVND (reference sequence). V lost 4 bases, J lost 1 base, and 0 bases stayed unmatched. The CDR3 consists of 15 residues. CDR3 sequence: CASSTSGGNTGELFF. DNA of the CDR3: TGTGCCAGTAGTACTAGCGGGGGGAACACCGGGGAGCTGTTTTTT.

Many counts were recorded for this clonotype. V usage is TRBV12-3 or TRBV12-4 and J usage is TRBJ1-5; D gene unclear. The CDR3 length is 16 residues. V was cut by 6 bases and J by 4 bases, with 19 bases left in between. CDR3 nucleotides: TGTGCCAGCAGCCCCTTCGACATGCTCGGTAATCAGCCCCAGCATTTT. It encodes CASSPFDMLGNQPQHF.

J is TRBJ1-1 and V is TRBV5-1; perhaps TRBD1 as D (5 bases). V dropped 2 bases and J dropped 6 bases, with 11 bases sitting between them. CDR3 length: 13 residues. Germline V gene sequence: CDR1 SGHRS, CDR2 YFSETQ. The DNA of the CDR3 is TGCGCCAGCAGCTTTATTGGCAGGGCTGAAGCTTTCTTT. It is translated as CASSFIGRAEAFF.

The chain links TRBV6-2 or TRBV6-3 to TRBJ1-2, with D uncertain. The V end lost 0 bases, the J end lost 7 bases, and 12 bases lay between the germline ends. This CDR3 region has 14 residues. Germline values: CDR1 MNHEY, CDR2 SVGEGT. As DNA, the CDR3 is TGTGCCAGCAGTTACTCGAGAAAGTTCAGTGGCTACACCTTC. Translating gives CASSYSRKFSGYTF.